This T cell receptor (beta chain) emerged from a study of blood T cell repertoires in COVID-19. Some clones are missing from TCRdb's copy, which holds only in-frame ones; the method was immunoSEQ multiplex PCR. This sample carries fewer than 200,000 clones, roughly 86% of them seen once, and the ten largest clones take about 2.6%. CDR1 is SEHNR and CDR2 is FQNEAQ in the germline V gene (reference sequence). There are 15 residues in the CDR3. The ends lost 5 bases at V and 4 bases at J; junction bases unmatched: 7. The origin of this receptor is a man aged 40-49 years with active or convalescent COVID-19. V usage is TRBV7-9 and J usage is TRBJ1-4; 7 nucleotides agree with TRBD1. The source material was peripheral blood. Here the CDR3 reads CASSTSGTVNEKLFF. CDR3 sequence (DNA): TGTGCCAGCAGCACTTCCGGGACAGTTAATGAAAAACTGTTTTTT.